This TCR beta chain was sequenced in a study of blood T cell repertoires in COVID-19. Produced via immunoSEQ multiplex PCR; TCRdb's table is partial and in-frame only. The sample has 130,000 or so clones, about 86% seen once. CDR3 length equals 15 residues. The V gene end was trimmed by 3 bases and the J gene end by 4 bases; junction bases not matched to a gene: 6. From germline, CDR1 is KGHSH and CDR2 LQKENI. The clonotype was recovered from an elderly woman with acute or convalescent COVID-19. V is TRBV18 and J is TRBJ1-2, with 9 nucleotides matching TRBD1. Sequencing was carried out using peripheral blood. CDR3 coding DNA: TGTGCCAGCTCACCGAGGGACAGGGATCCCTATGGCTACACCTTC. The encoded protein is CASSPRDRDPYGYTF. Full variable domain (outside the CDR3, taken from reference TRBV18 and TRBJ1-2): NAGVMQNPRHLVRRRGQEARLRCSPMKGHSHVYWYRQLPEEGLKFMVYLQKENIIDESGMPKERFSAEFPKEGPSILRIQQVVRGDSAAYFCASSPRDRDPYGYTFGSGTRLTVV.